This is a list of T cell receptor beta chains from one sample in a study of T-cell memory formation after mild COVID-19. TCRdb processed the 5' RACE reads anew with MiXCR; each CDR3 protein has one entry. The repertoire includes about 470,000 distinct CDR3 sequences, 20% to 25% of them detected once, and about an eighth sits in the top ten. Sequencing was carried out using PBMCs or a T cell subset sorted from them (not recorded which). The receptors derive from an adult woman who had mild COVID-19 (a few samples of this study predate the infection). Cell type and time point are not known. Both conserved end residues are part of each CDR3. D genes are given only for firm matches. A row's size may be missing; if present it is once, few, many or a size class.

D gene | J gene | V gene | clone size | CDR3 DNA | CDR3 protein
TRBD1 | TRBJ1-4 | TRBV5-1 | few | TGCGCCAGCAGCTTGACAGGGGCACGGAACGAAAAACTGTTTTTT | CASSLTGARNEKLFF
TRBD2 | TRBJ2-3 | TRBV6-2/TRBV6-3 | NA | TGTGCCAGCAGACCGACTAGCGGCCTCAGCACAGATACGCAGTATTTT | CASRPTSGLSTDTQYF
NA | TRBJ2-3 | TRBV7-3 | once | TGTGCCAGCAGCATCGGGGGGCGCACAGATACGCAGTATTTT | CASSIGGRTDTQYF
TRBD2 | TRBJ2-1 | TRBV2 | NA | TGTGCCAGCAGGGGGACTAGCGGGGGCAACTACAATGAGCAGTTCTTC | CASRGTSGGNYNEQFF
TRBD1 | TRBJ2-7 | TRBV4-3 | many | TGCGCCAGCAGCCCACAGGGGACCCAGGTTATCTACGAGCAGTACTTC | CASSPQGTQVIYEQYF
TRBD2 | TRBJ2-7 | TRBV7-9 | few | TGTGCCAGCAGCTTTGGATTACCTAGCGGGAGTACCTACGAGCAGTACTTC | CASSFGLPSGSTYEQYF
NA | TRBJ2-7 | TRBV4-1 | NA | TGCGCCAGCAGCCAAGATCCAGGGTGCTGCGAGCAGTACTTC | CASSQDPGCCEQYF
TRBD2 | TRBJ2-7 | TRBV7-8 | NA | TGTGCCAGCAGCAGGAGGCTAGCGGTTCTTTCCTACGAGCAGTACTTC | CASSRRLAVLSYEQYF
TRBD2 | TRBJ2-3 | TRBV19 | NA | TGTGCCAGTAGCTATACCTCTAGCGGGACAGATACGCAGTATTTT | CASSYTSSGTDTQYF
NA | TRBJ2-6 | TRBV7-2 | NA | TGTGCCAGCAGCCCCGCTTCCAGCTCTGGGGCCAACGTCCTGACTTTC | CASSPASSSGANVLTF
NA | TRBJ2-3 | TRBV20-1 | NA | TGCAGCCTTAGGGGGGTAACCACAGATACGCAGTATTTT | CSLRGVTTDTQYF
NA | TRBJ2-7 | TRBV5-1 | NA | TGCGCCAGCAGCTGGGGGGGGCGGTCCTACGAGCAGTACTTC | CASSWGGRSYEQYF
TRBD2 | TRBJ2-1 | TRBV20-1 | few | TGCAGTGCTAGAGCCGCCCTAGCGGGACGGAATGAGCAGTTCTTC | CSARAALAGRNEQFF
NA | TRBJ2-2 | TRBV18 | few | TGTGCCAGCTCACCACCTATTGGGTTCGCTCGGACGAGCACCGGGGAGCTGTTTTTT | CASSPPIGFARTSTGELFF